The 30 T cell receptor beta chains below all came from one sample that was sequenced in a study of T cell responses to AZD1222 COVID-19 vaccine listed by TCRdb under 2021. The library was built by means of the immunoSEQ multiplex PCR assay. TCRdb carries this immuneACCESS record with in-frame sequences only. Its versions omit some clonotypes, under half of them owing to an unresolved V gene in the studies checked, with the rest unexplained. Here the sample has 100,000 to 150,000 clones; under 90% occur a single time. The top ten clones comprise about 7.4% of the sample. Explained via the paper, the time point label denotes: baseline before first vaccination. The sequencing used peripheral blood, collected on day 0 of AZD1222 vaccination. All receptors come from an adult in good health.

The chain is built from TRBV20-1 and TRBJ2-3, with a weak D call TRBD2 (6 bases). CDR1 is DFQATT, CDR2 SNEGSKA, per germline (reference sequence). The CDR3 has 11 amino acids. With 5 bases removed from V and 13 bases from J, the gap between germline ends came to 16 bases. The CDR3: CSAPLAVQEYF. The CDR3 coding sequence is TGCAGTGCTCCCTTAGCGGTCCAGGAGTATTTT.

CDR3: CASSFSSGSRTDTQYF. Written as DNA, the CDR3 is TGCGCCAGCAGCTTTTCTAGCGGGAGTCGCACAGATACGCAGTATTTT. This chain uses TRBV5-1 with TRBJ2-3, with 10 bases lining up with TRBD2. There are 16 residues in the CDR3. With V trimmed by 2 bases and J by 1 base, 4 bases remained unmatched. The V gene's germline CDR1 is SGHRS and CDR2 YFSETQ. The variable domain in full, with the rest retrieved from reference TRBV5-1 and TRBJ2-3, is KAGVTQTPRYLIKTRGQQVTLSCSPISGHRSVSWYQQTPGQGLQFLFEYFSETQRNKGNFPGRFSGRQFSNSRSEMNVSTLELGDSALYLCASSFSSGSRTDTQYFGPGTRLTVL.

The CDR3 here is CASSTGTGPTYSNQPQHF. In DNA form, the CDR3 reads TGTGCCAGTAGTACCGGGACAGGGCCAACTTATAGCAATCAGCCCCAGCATTTT. The rearrangement uses TRBV19 and TRBJ1-5; 9 bases align to TRBD1. Trimming removed 4 bases from V and 0 bases from J; junction bases left unmatched: 10. Germline CDR1 LNHDA, CDR2 SQIVND (reference sequence). This CDR3 is 18 amino acids long. Supplemented by reference TRBV19 and TRBJ1-5, the full variable domain reads DGGITQSPKYLFRKEGQNVTLSCEQNLNHDAMYWYRQDPGQGLRLIYYSQIVNDFQKGDIAEGYSVSREKKESFPLTVTSAQKNPTAFYLCASSTGTGPTYSNQPQHFGDGTRLSIL.

CDR3 DNA: TGTGCCAGCACAAGCGCCTCGACTTATCCTTGGGAGCAGTACTTC. Amino acid sequence: CASTSASTYPWEQYF. The chain couples TRBV28 to TRBJ2-7; D ambiguous. Germline lookup yields CDR1 MDHEN and CDR2 SYDVKM. CDR3 size: 15 residues. V was clipped by 7 bases and J by 7 bases, with 23 bases between them.

This chain links TRBV10-3 with TRBJ2-7; 8 nucleotides agree with TRBD1. The CDR3 sequence is 13 residues long. CDR1 is ENHRY, CDR2 SYGVKD, per germline. V gave up 7 bases and J gave up 6 bases; unmatched junction bases: 8. The CDR3 DNA reads as TGTGCCATCACTCCGACAGGGGTGAGCGAGCAGTACTTC. Residues: CAITPTGVSEQYF.

This chain links TRBV11-2 with TRBJ2-1, with TRBD2 matching 8 bases. The V segment lost 6 bases and the J segment 9 bases; nucleotides outside the gene matches: 4. Germline loops: CDR1 SGHAT, CDR2 FQNNGV. CDR3 length equals 12 residues. The CDR3 here is CASRGSGIEQFF. Here the CDR3 DNA reads TGTGCCAGCAGGGGTAGCGGGATTGAGCAGTTCTTC.

The CDR3 bases are TGTGCCAGCAGAGTATCGGGCGGCAGCAATCAGCCCCAGCATTTT. It yields the protein CASRVSGGSNQPQHF. The chain uses TRBV28 and TRBJ1-5; D not resolved. V shed 6 bases and J shed 1 base, with 13 bases lying between them. Germline CDR1 is MDHEN and CDR2 is SYDVKM. The CDR3 contains 15 residues.

V usage is TRBV7-2 and J usage is TRBJ2-7, with D maybe TRBD2 (5 bases). The germline V gene has CDR1 SGHTA and CDR2 FQGNSA. Trimming removed 1 base at V and 7 bases at J, with 20 bases between. The length of the CDR3 is 16 residues. Written as DNA, the CDR3 is TGTGCCAGCAGCTTAGTGTCGGGCCGGGAATCGGGAGAGCAGTACTTC. Encoded protein: CASSLVSGRESGEQYF. Based on the CDR3 plus reference TRBV7-2 and TRBJ2-7, the full variable domain is GAGVSQSPSNKVTEKGKDVELRCDPISGHTALYWYRQSLGQGLEFLIYFQGNSAPDKSGLPSDRFSAERTGGSVSTLTIQRTQQEDSAVYLCASSLVSGRESGEQYFGPGTRLTVT.

The rearrangement joins TRBV19 to TRBJ2-1; 7 bases align to TRBD2. CDR3 length: 17 residues. The germline V gene encodes CDR1 LNHDA and CDR2 SQIVND (reference sequence). J gave up 3 bases and V 5 bases, and 13 bases lay outside the gene matches. The CDR3 DNA follows: TGTGCCAGTAGTCAGCTTGTGACTAGCACTTACTACAATGAGCAGTTCTTC. It codes for CASSQLVTSTYYNEQFF.

The CDR3 coding sequence is TGTGCCAGCAGCCATACAAGGGGCTCCGGGAACACTGAAGCTTTCTTT. Translated, it gives CASSHTRGSGNTEAFF. The rearrangement links TRBV7-9 to TRBJ1-1, with TRBD1 as a possible D gene (5 bases). Germline-derived CDR1 and CDR2 are SEHNR and FQNEAQ (reference sequence). Trimming took off 5 bases at V and 1 base at J, with 17 bases between the two ends. The length of the CDR3 is 16 residues. Combining the CDR3 with reference TRBV7-9 and TRBJ1-1 gives the whole variable domain DTGVSQNPRHKITKRGQNVTFRCDPISEHNRLYWYRQTLGQGPEFLTYFQNEAQLEKSRLLSDRFSAERPKGSFSTLEIQRTEQGDSAMYLCASSHTRGSGNTEAFFGQGTRLTVV.

V and J are TRBV5-4 and TRBJ2-7; D is ambiguous. The V and J ends lost 0 bases and 4 bases respectively, with 5 bases between them. The length of the CDR3 is 12 residues. Germline values: CDR1 SGHNT, CDR2 YYREEE (reference sequence). The CDR3 reads CASSLDEYEQYF. The CDR3 coding sequence is TGTGCCAGCAGCTTGGATGAGTACGAGCAGTACTTC.

This chain joins TRBV7-3 and TRBJ2-2; no clear D. In germline, CDR1 is SGHTA, CDR2 FQGTGA. CDR3 length: 15 amino acids. The V gene lost 4 bases and the J gene lost 1 base, with 10 bases spanning the gap. The CDR3 nucleotides read TGTGCCAGCAGCTCTAGGAACGGGAACACCGGGGAGCTGTTTTTT. Translation: CASSSRNGNTGELFF.

The gene calls are TRBV7-9 and TRBJ1-4; a possible D gene is TRBD1 (6 bases). Germline values: CDR1 SEHNR, CDR2 FQNEAQ (reference sequence). There are 15 residues in the CDR3. V lost 5 bases and J 8 bases, leaving 18 bases between the germline ends. The CDR3 is CASSRPLGGGEKLFF. The CDR3 DNA is TGTGCCAGCAGCCGCCCGTTAGGGGGAGGGGAAAAACTGTTTTTT.

The chain carries TRBV3-1 (or the pseudogene TRBV3-2) and TRBJ2-3; the match to TRBD2 covers 14 bases. V gave up 4 bases and J gave up 5 bases; unmatched junction bases: 14. Germline CDR1 reads LGHDT; CDR2 reads YNNKEL (reference sequence). The CDR3 is 19 amino acids. Here the CDR3 reads CASSLVKLGLAGGVDTQYF. In DNA, the CDR3 is TGTGCCAGCAGCCTCGTAAAACTTGGACTAGCGGGGGGAGTAGATACGCAGTATTTT.

CDR3 loop: CASSDRDGRTEAFF. The CDR3 region has the DNA TGCGCCAGCAGCGACCGGGACGGTCGGACTGAAGCTTTCTTT. V usage is TRBV5-1 and J usage is TRBJ1-1; D may be TRBD1 (5 bases). The V gene lost 4 bases and the J gene lost 5 bases, with 15 bases spanning the gap. The germline CDR1 and CDR2 sequences are SGHRS and YFSETQ. The CDR3 contains 14 residues.

This clone occurred once. V and J are TRBV7-6 and TRBJ1-3; TRBD1 might be the D (5 bases). This CDR3 is 16 amino acids long. With 0 bases removed from V and 0 bases from J, the gap between germline ends came to 9 bases. Germline V lookup: CDR1 SGHVS, CDR2 FNYEAQ. In nucleotides, the CDR3 is TGTGCCAGCAGCTTAGCGCAGGGAATCTCTGGAAACACCATATATTTT. Encoded protein: CASSLAQGISGNTIYF.

The chain links TRBV19 to TRBJ1-5; TRBD1 aligns across 7 bases. Germline V gives CDR1 LNHDA, CDR2 SQIVND (reference sequence). Trimming took 6 bases from V and 3 from J; bases not matched to a gene: 8. The CDR3 spans 15 residues. The CDR3 DNA follows: TGTGCCAGTAGACGTCCCGGACAGGTCAATCAGCCCCAGCATTTT. This sequence encodes CASRRPGQVNQPQHF.

The chain couples TRBV6-5 to TRBJ2-7, with 9 positions matching TRBD2. Losses at the gene ends were 6 bases for V and 2 bases for J; bases not matched to a gene: 8. Germline V gives CDR1 MNHEY, CDR2 SVGAGI. The CDR3 runs to 15 residues. This chain's CDR3 is CASSLSGGPTYEQYF. In nucleotides, the CDR3 is TGTGCCAGCAGCCTAAGCGGGGGGCCCACCTACGAGCAGTACTTC.

The chain employs TRBV19 and TRBJ2-7; 9 bases line up with TRBD1. Looked up from germline, CDR1 is LNHDA and CDR2 is SQIVND (reference sequence). The CDR3 is 15 amino acids. The trim removed 1 base at V and 0 bases at J, leaving 1 base unmatched. Written as DNA, the CDR3 is TGTGCCAGTAGTATAGCACAGGGGGCCTCCTACGAGCAGTACTTC. As protein: CASSIAQGASYEQYF. Together with reference TRBV19 and TRBJ2-7, the CDR3 gives the full variable domain: DGGITQSPKYLFRKEGQNVTLSCEQNLNHDAMYWYRQDPGQGLRLIYYSQIVNDFQKGDIAEGYSVSREKKESFPLTVTSAQKNPTAFYLCASSIAQGASYEQYFGPGTRLTVT.

The chain uses TRBV15 and TRBJ2-7; D is possibly TRBD2 (5 bases). The CDR3 has 15 residues. Germline assignment: CDR1 LNHNV and CDR2 YYDKDF (reference sequence). V lost 0 bases and J lost 0, with 9 bases in between. This CDR3 reads CATSRESRGSYEQYF. The CDR3 nucleotides are TGTGCCACCAGCAGAGAGTCACGGGGCTCCTACGAGCAGTACTTC.

The gene calls are TRBV7-6 and TRBJ1-1; 8 positions match TRBD1. After removal of 5 bases from V and 8 bases from J, the junction contained 19 bases not matched to a gene. This CDR3 region has 17 residues. CDR1 is SGHVS, CDR2 FNYEAQ, per germline. The CDR3 sequence is CASSDRLQGVEGLEAFF. The CDR3 DNA follows: TGTGCCAGCAGCGACCGGCTACAGGGGGTCGAAGGACTGGAAGCTTTCTTT.

The chain uses TRBV3-1 (or the pseudogene TRBV3-2) and TRBJ2-2; D uncertain. This CDR3 has 16 residues. With 4 bases removed from V and 0 bases from J, the gap between germline ends came to 12 bases. Germline V gene lookup returns CDR1 LGHDT and CDR2 YNNKEL (reference sequence). CDR3 DNA: TGTGCCAGCAGCCCCTCCCTGCCTACGAACACCGGGGAGCTGTTTTTT. It encodes CASSPSLPTNTGELFF.

This clone occurred a few times. This chain links TRBV7-8 with TRBJ1-3; D might be TRBD1 (6 bases). This CDR3 has 16 residues. The ends were cut back, 5 bases at V and 0 bases at J, with 14 bases in the middle. Germline CDR1 SGHVS, CDR2 FQNEAQ. CDR3 residues: CASSLVTGDSGNTIYF. The CDR3 DNA sequence: TGTGCCAGCAGCCTTGTGACAGGAGACTCTGGAAACACCATATATTTT.

The chain recombines TRBV18 with TRBJ1-1; possible D gene TRBD1, 5 bases. V lost 3 bases to trimming and J lost 4 bases, with 15 bases between them. The CDR3 contains 15 residues. Germline V gene data show CDR1 as KGHSH and CDR2 as LQKENI. CDR3 amino acids: CASSPRGRAGTEAFF. The CDR3 DNA reads as TGTGCCAGCTCACCCCGGGGGAGGGCGGGCACTGAAGCTTTCTTT.

The V and J genes are TRBV7-8 and TRBJ1-1; 9 bases are shared with TRBD1. Germline CDR1 reads SGHVS; CDR2 reads FQNEAQ. This CDR3 has 19 amino acids. V shed 0 bases, J shed 1 base, and the junction held 12 bases outside the gene matches. DNA of the CDR3: TGTGCCAGCAGCTTAGCGGCCACAGGGACAGGGATCCGGAACACTGAAGCTTTCTTT. Translation: CASSLAATGTGIRNTEAFF. The full variable domain, in which reference TRBV7-8 and TRBJ1-1 provide the parts outside the CDR3, is GAGVSQSPRYKVAKRGQDVALRCDPISGHVSLFWYQQALGQGPEFLTYFQNEAQLDKSGLPSDRFFAERPEGSVSTLKIQRTQQEDSAVYLCASSLAATGTGIRNTEAFFGQGTRLTVV.

The chain couples TRBV19 to TRBJ1-3; 8 bases align to TRBD1. The CDR3 runs to 15 residues. V trimming: 6 bases; J trimming: 0 bases; junction bases outside the gene matches: 4. Germline V CDR1 and CDR2: LNHDA, SQIVND (reference sequence). CDR3 nucleotide sequence: TGTGCCAGTAGGCACACAGGGGGCTCTGGAAACACCATATATTTT. Encoded protein: CASRHTGGSGNTIYF.

The J gene is TRBJ2-7, the V gene TRBV18; D is uncertain. Germline V gene lookup returns CDR1 KGHSH and CDR2 LQKENI. This CDR3 contains 13 residues. V lost 3 bases and J lost 3, with 9 bases in between. The CDR3 region is CASSPGRDYEQYF. The CDR3 bases are TGTGCCAGCTCACCTGGCAGAGACTACGAGCAGTACTTC.

This chain joins TRBV30 and TRBJ1-2, with a weak D call TRBD1 (6 bases). Trimming took off 0 bases at V and 8 bases at J, with 19 bases between the two ends. This CDR3 contains 15 residues. Germline V gene lookup returns CDR1 GTSNPN and CDR2 SVGIG (reference sequence). The CDR3 spells CAWSVRGGVWGGYTF. In DNA, the CDR3 is TGTGCCTGGAGTGTACGGGGGGGCGTTTGGGGAGGCTACACCTTC.

This clone showed up just a few times. The chain carries TRBV28 and TRBJ2-7, with D tentatively TRBD2 (5 bases). The germline CDR1 and CDR2 sequences are MDHEN and SYDVKM. The CDR3 has 12 amino acids. Trimming removed 1 base at V and 6 bases at J, with 7 bases between. The CDR3 is CASSLSGFEQYF. Written as DNA, the CDR3 is TGTGCCAGCAGTTTATCGGGGTTCGAGCAGTACTTC.

V is TRBV5-6 and J is TRBJ1-1; 12 bases match TRBD1. Germline V CDR1 and CDR2: SGHDT, YYEEEE. V was pared by 3 bases and J by 3 bases, with 6 bases of the junction left unmatched. The CDR3 extends over 16 amino acids. As DNA, the CDR3 is TGTGCCAGCAGCTACCGGGACAGGGGGCCGGACACTGAAGCTTTCTTT. This translates into CASSYRDRGPDTEAFF. The variable domain in full, completed from reference TRBV5-6 and TRBJ1-1, reads DAGVTQSPTHLIKTRGQQVTLRCSPKSGHDTVSWYQQALGQGPQFIFQYYEEEERQRGNFPDRFSGHQFPNYSSELNVNALLLGDSALYLCASSYRDRGPDTEAFFGQGTRLTVV.